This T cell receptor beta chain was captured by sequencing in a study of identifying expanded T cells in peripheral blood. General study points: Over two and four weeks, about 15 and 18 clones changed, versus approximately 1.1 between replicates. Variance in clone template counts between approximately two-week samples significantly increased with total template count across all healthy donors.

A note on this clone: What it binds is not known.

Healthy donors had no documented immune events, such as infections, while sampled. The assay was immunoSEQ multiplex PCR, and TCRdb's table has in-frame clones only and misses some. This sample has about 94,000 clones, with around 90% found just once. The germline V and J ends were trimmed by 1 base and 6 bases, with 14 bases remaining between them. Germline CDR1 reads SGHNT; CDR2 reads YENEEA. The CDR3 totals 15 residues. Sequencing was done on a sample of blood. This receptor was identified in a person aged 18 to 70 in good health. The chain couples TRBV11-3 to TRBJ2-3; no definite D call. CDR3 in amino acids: CASSLAPTPTDTQYF. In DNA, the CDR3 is TGTGCCAGCAGCTTAGCACCGACCCCCACGGATACGCAGTATTTT.